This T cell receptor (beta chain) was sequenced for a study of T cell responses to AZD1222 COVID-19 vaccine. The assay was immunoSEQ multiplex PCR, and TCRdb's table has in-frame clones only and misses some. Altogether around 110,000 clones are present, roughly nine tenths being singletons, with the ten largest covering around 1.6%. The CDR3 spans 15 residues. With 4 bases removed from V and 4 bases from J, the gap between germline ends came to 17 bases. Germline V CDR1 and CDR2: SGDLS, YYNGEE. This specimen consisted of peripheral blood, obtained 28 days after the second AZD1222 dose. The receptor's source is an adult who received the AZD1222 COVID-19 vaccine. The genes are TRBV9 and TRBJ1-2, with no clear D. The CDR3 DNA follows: TGTGCCAGCAGCCCGGGAGTAGGTCTGGTCTATGGCTACACCTTC. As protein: CASSPGVGLVYGYTF.